This T cell receptor (beta chain) is from a study of shared clonotypes between healthy human individuals. The table came from immunoSEQ multiplex PCR; TCRdb's copy has only in-frame clones and leaves some out. The table has around 2.1 million clones, about 94% seen once. Trimming removed 1 base at V and 5 bases at J, with 14 bases between. CDR1 KGHSH and CDR2 LQKENI come from the germline V gene. The CDR3 consists of 15 residues. This clone was picked up one time. J is TRBJ1-1 and V is TRBV18; possibly TRBD1 for D (5 bases). The sequencing input was naive CD4+ T cells sorted from blood. Noted subset: CD45RA+ positively selected. The origin of this receptor is a young man in good health. The CDR3 DNA follows: TGTGCCAGCTCACCACAGGGGCCGGGTCGGACTGAAGCTTTCTTT. This encodes CASSPQGPGRTEAFF.